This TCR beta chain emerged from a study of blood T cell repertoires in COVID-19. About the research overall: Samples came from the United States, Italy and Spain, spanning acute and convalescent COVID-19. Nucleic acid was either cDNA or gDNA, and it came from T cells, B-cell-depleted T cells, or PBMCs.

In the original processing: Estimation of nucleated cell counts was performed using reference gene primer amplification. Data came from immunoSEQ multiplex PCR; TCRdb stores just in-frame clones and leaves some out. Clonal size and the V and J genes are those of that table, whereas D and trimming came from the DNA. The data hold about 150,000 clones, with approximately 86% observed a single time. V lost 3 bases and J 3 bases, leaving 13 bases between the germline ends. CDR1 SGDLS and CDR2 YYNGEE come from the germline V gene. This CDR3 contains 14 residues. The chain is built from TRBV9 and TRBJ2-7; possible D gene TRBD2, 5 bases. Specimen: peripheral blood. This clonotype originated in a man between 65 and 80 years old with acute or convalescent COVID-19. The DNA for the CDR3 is TGTGCCAGCAGCGCGGGCGGGCGGCTCTACGAGCAGTACTTC. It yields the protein CASSAGGRLYEQYF.